One sample yielded the 12 T cell receptor beta chains listed below, sequenced in a study of blood T cell repertoires in COVID-19. Method: immunoSEQ multiplex PCR; TCRdb's copy keeps in-frame clones and lacks some. The sample holds 200,000 or so clones, approximately 90% seen once. The sample was peripheral blood. The receptors stem from a man aged 65-85 years with active or convalescent COVID-19.

The CDR3 bases are TGCGCCAGCAGCTCCGAAGCGGGGCGGGGGGGTCCAGATACGCAGTATTTT. It translates to CASSSEAGRGGPDTQYF. The rearrangement joins TRBV5-1 to TRBJ2-3, with TRBD2 matching over 9 bases. This CDR3 is 17 amino acids long. Per the germline V gene, CDR1 is SGHRS and CDR2 is YFSETQ. Trimming took 3 bases from V and 4 from J; bases not matched to a gene: 12.

The CDR3 nucleotides are TGTGCCAGCAGTGAAGCGAGCAGGGGCCACAATGAGCAGTTCTTC. This gives the protein CASSEASRGHNEQFF. The chain couples TRBV6-1 to TRBJ2-1, with D possibly being TRBD1 (6 bases). Germline values: CDR1 MNHNS, CDR2 SASEGT. The CDR3 has 15 residues. V lost 0 bases, J lost 5 bases, and 11 bases lay in between.

The chain has TRBV28 and TRBJ2-3; D ambiguous. The V end lost 6 bases, the J end lost 2 bases, and 12 bases lay between the germline ends. This CDR3 is built from 14 residues. Germline CDR1 reads MDHEN; CDR2 reads SYDVKM. The CDR3 reads CASSPISSTDTQYF. DNA of the CDR3: TGTGCCAGCAGCCCTATAAGTTCCACAGATACGCAGTATTTT.

The chain joins TRBV3-1 (or the pseudogene TRBV3-2) to TRBJ1-2; 7 bases are a match to TRBD1. J was trimmed by 7 bases and V by 6 bases; bases with no gene match: 8. The CDR3 totals 13 residues. The germline gives CDR1 LGHDT, CDR2 YNNKEL (reference sequence). The CDR3 loop reads CASRKRQGFGYTF. CDR3 DNA sequence: TGTGCCAGCAGGAAGCGACAGGGTTTTGGCTACACCTTC.

The chain is built from TRBV29-1 and TRBJ2-7; possible D gene TRBD1, 7 bases. V dropped 5 bases and J dropped 2 bases, with 16 bases sitting between them. Per germline, CDR1 SQVTM and CDR2 ANQGSEA. CDR3 length: 14 amino acids. The CDR3 region has the DNA TGCAGCGTTCGGGAGACAGGGTTGGCCTACGAGCAGTACTTC. Translating gives CSVRETGLAYEQYF.

V usage is TRBV7-2 and J usage is TRBJ1-4; 7 nucleotides line up with TRBD1. V lost 5 bases to trimming and J lost 13 bases; unmatched junction nucleotides: 22. The CDR3 spans 17 residues. Germline loops: CDR1 SGHTA, CDR2 FQGNSA. CDR3 coding DNA: TGTGCCAGCAGCAATGCCGCGACAGGGACTTTTAATGTGGGACTGTTTTTT. The encoded protein is CASSNAATGTFNVGLFF.

Remarks on this clone: Other DNA sequences from this sample encode an identical CDR3 as well. The chain uses TRBV12-3 or TRBV12-4 and TRBJ2-7; 8 nucleotides match TRBD1. The CDR3 is made up of 13 amino acids. The V gene end was trimmed by 2 bases and the J gene end by 4 bases; junction bases not matched to a gene: 1. CDR3 region: CASSLQGAYEQYF. In DNA form, the CDR3 reads TGTGCCAGCAGTTTACAGGGGGCTTACGAGCAGTACTTC.

The genes are TRBV2 and TRBJ1-1, with no clear D. The CDR3 covers 14 residues. V lost 0 bases to trimming and J lost 3 bases, with 8 bases between them. The V gene's germline CDR1 is SNHLY and CDR2 FYNNEI. The chain's CDR3 is CASSEAIGYTEAFF. Here the CDR3 DNA reads TGTGCCAGCAGTGAAGCGATCGGGTACACTGAAGCTTTCTTT.

V gene TRBV5-1 combines with J gene TRBJ1-1; TRBD1 matches at 8 bases. The CDR3 contains 13 residues. CDR1 is SGHRS and CDR2 is YFSETQ in the germline V gene. The ends lost 1 base at V and 7 bases at J; junction bases unmatched: 3. For the CDR3, the DNA is TGCGCCAGCAGCTTGAGGACAGGGAGTGAAGCTTTCTTT. It translates to CASSLRTGSEAFF.

The gene calls are TRBV7-9 and TRBJ1-2, with D hard to call. The CDR3 totals 12 residues. V was clipped by 8 bases and J by 7 bases, with 14 bases between them. Germline V gene data show CDR1 as SEHNR and CDR2 as FQNEAQ (reference sequence). The CDR3 spells CASGRGLLGYTF. The CDR3 DNA is TGTGCCAGCGGCAGAGGACTCCTTGGCTACACCTTC.

This clone was counted a few times. The V call is TRBV18, the J call TRBJ1-2; the D gene is possibly TRBD1 (5 bases). The ends were cut back, 2 bases at V and 2 bases at J, with 12 bases in the middle. CDR3 length: 15 residues. Germline CDR1 reads KGHSH; CDR2 reads LQKENI. The CDR3 reads CASSPSPGPNYGYTF. As DNA, the CDR3 is TGTGCCAGCTCACCATCCCCAGGGCCCAACTATGGCTACACCTTC. The whole variable domain, filled in from reference TRBV18 and TRBJ1-2, reads NAGVMQNPRHLVRRRGQEARLRCSPMKGHSHVYWYRQLPEEGLKFMVYLQKENIIDESGMPKERFSAEFPKEGPSILRIQQVVRGDSAAYFCASSPSPGPNYGYTFGSGTRLTVV.

The J gene is TRBJ2-5, the V gene TRBV5-4; TRBD1 matches at 7 bases. From germline, CDR1 is SGHNT and CDR2 YYREEE (reference sequence). The CDR3 is made up of 14 amino acids. V shed 3 bases and J 1 base; nucleotides not matched to a gene: 3. The DNA of the CDR3 is TGTGCCAGCAGCTCACAGGGGACCCAAGAGACCCAGTACTTC. Its translation: CASSSQGTQETQYF.